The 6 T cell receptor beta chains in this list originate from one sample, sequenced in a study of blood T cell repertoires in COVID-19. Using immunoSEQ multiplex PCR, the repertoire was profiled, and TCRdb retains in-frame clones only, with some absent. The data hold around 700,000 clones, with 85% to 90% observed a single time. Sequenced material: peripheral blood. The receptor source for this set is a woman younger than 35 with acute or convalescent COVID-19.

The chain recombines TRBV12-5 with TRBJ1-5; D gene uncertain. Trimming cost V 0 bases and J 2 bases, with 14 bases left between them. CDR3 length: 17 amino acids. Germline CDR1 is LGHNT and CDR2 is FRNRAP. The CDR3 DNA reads TGTGCTAGTGGTTTGGTCCTGGGCCCCTATGGCAATCAGCCCCAGCATTTT. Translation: CASGLVLGPYGNQPQHF. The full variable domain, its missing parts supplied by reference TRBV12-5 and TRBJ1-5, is DARVTQTPRHKVTEMGQEVTMRCQPILGHNTVFWYRQTMMQGLELLAYFRNRAPLDDSGMPKDRFSAEMPDATLATLKIQPSEPRDSAVYFCASGLVLGPYGNQPQHFGDGTRLSIL.

CDR3 region: CASSQAGSPYGYTF. The CDR3 coding sequence is TGTGCCAGCAGCCAAGCCGGGTCACCCTATGGCTACACCTTC. The V call is TRBV14, the J call TRBJ1-2, with no clear D. The CDR3 is 14 residues long. Germline-derived CDR1 and CDR2 are SGHDN and FVKESK. The germline V and J ends were trimmed by 1 base and 4 bases, with 10 bases remaining between them.

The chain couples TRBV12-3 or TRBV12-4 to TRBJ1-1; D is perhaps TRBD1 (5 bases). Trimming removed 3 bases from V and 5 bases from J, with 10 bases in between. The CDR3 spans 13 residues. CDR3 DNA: TGTGCCAGCAGTTTCGGGGGTCAGACTGAAGCTTTCTTT. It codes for CASSFGGQTEAFF.

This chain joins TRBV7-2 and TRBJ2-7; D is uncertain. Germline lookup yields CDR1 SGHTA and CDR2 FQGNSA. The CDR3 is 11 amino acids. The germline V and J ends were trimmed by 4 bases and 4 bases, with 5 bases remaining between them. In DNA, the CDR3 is TGTGCCAGCAGCTCGTTATACGAGCAGTACTTC. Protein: CASSSLYEQYF.

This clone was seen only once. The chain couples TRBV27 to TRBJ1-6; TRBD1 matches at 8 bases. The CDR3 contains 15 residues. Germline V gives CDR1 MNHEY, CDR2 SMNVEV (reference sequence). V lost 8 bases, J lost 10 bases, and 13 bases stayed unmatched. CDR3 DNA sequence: TGTGCCAGCCGGACCCTCGGACAGGGTGGATCACCCCTCCACTTT. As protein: CASRTLGQGGSPLHF.

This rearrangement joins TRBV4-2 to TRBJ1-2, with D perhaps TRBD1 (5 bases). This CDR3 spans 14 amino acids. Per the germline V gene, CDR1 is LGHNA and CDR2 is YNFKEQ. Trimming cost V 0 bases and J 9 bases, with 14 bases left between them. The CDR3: CASSQDSQGISYTF. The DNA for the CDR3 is TGTGCCAGCAGCCAAGACTCTCAGGGAATCAGCTACACCTTC.